Below are 25 T cell receptor beta chains sequenced from a single sample in a study of Tregs in tolerant kidney transplant recipients. Sequencing was performed with immunoSEQ multiplex PCR; in TCRdb, only in-frame clones are kept and a portion is missing. Here the sample table reports about 30,000 clones. The sample consisted of CD8+ T cells from blood, taken before the transplant. Receptor source: a human donor who received a combined kidney and bone marrow transplant.

Turning to this clone: The read halts 3 residues ahead of the CDR3 end, with the missing end drawn from the germline J gene. The chain is built from TRBV20-1 and TRBJ2-6; D is possibly TRBD1 (5 bases). The CDR3 loop spans 16 amino acids. Germline V gene lookup returns CDR1 DFQATT and CDR2 SNEGSKA (reference sequence). V shed 4 bases and J shed 4 bases, with 17 bases lying between them. The CDR3 reads CSATPFRVTGANVLTF. The sequenced part of the CDR3 DNA is TGCAGTGCTACCCCCTTCAGGGTAACCGGGGCCAACGTC.

Concerning this clone: The missing CDR3 end, 3 residues past where the read stops, is filled in from the germline J gene. This chain links TRBV2 with TRBJ2-7, with TRBD2 matching over 16 bases. Per germline, CDR1 SNHLY and CDR2 FYNNEI. This CDR3 is built from 17 residues. The V segment lost 7 bases and the J segment 1 base; nucleotides outside the gene matches: 7. CDR3 residues: CASNKGTSGRGSYEQYF. The part of the CDR3 DNA that was read is TGTGCCAGCAACAAAGGGACTAGCGGGAGGGGATCCTACGAG.

Notes on this clone: The read falls 3 residues short of the CDR3 end, and the missing part is taken from the germline J gene. The chain employs TRBV29-1 and TRBJ1-4, with D maybe TRBD1 (5 bases). The CDR3 runs to 13 residues. The ends were cut back, 4 bases at V and 6 bases at J, with 12 bases in the middle. Germline V gives CDR1 SQVTM, CDR2 ANQGSEA. CDR3: CSVVEGGDEKLFF. Partial CDR3 DNA: TGCAGCGTTGTAGAAGGAGGGGATGAAAAA. Drawing the rest from reference TRBV29-1 and TRBJ1-4, the complete variable domain is SAVISQKPSRDICQRGTSLTIQCQVDSQVTMMFWYRQQPGQSLTLIATANQGSEATYESGFVIDKFPISRPNLTFSTLTVSNMSPEDSSIYLCSVVEGGDEKLFFGSGTQLSVL.

To note about this clone: With the read ending 3 residues before the CDR3 end, the germline J gene is used to fill in that end. The genes are TRBV14 and TRBJ2-7, with D maybe TRBD1 (7 bases). Germline-derived CDR1 and CDR2 are SGHDN and FVKESK. This CDR3 spans 13 amino acids. V was shortened by 10 bases and J by 4 bases, with 17 bases between the two germline ends. CDR3 bases read: TGTGCCACCGCGGGACAGCGACTATACGAG. Translation: CATAGQRLYE. The whole CDR3 reads CATAGQRLYEQYF. Full variable domain (remainder filled in from reference TRBV14 and TRBJ2-7): EAGVTQFPSHSVIEKGQTVTLRCDPISGHDNLYWYRRVMGKEIKFLLHFVKESKQDESGMPNNRFLAERTGGTYSTLKVQPAELEDSGVYFCATAGQRLYEQYFGPGTRLTVT.

On this clone: The read falls 3 residues short of the CDR3 end, and the missing part is taken from the germline J gene. This chain connects TRBV7-3 to TRBJ2-2, with 8 bases that match TRBD2. The germline V gene encodes CDR1 SGHTA and CDR2 FQGTGA. The trim removed 0 bases at V and 3 bases at J, leaving 3 bases unmatched. The CDR3 length is 16 residues. The CDR3: CASSLTAGAYTGELFF. The part of the CDR3 DNA that was read is TGTGCCAGCAGCTTAACAGCGGGAGCATACACCGGGGAG.

On this clone: Read data end 3 residues before the CDR3 end; the end is taken from the germline J gene. The chain employs TRBV20-1 and TRBJ1-2, with 7 bases lining up with TRBD1. This CDR3 contains 11 residues. From germline, CDR1 is DFQATT and CDR2 SNEGSKA (reference sequence). V shed 8 bases and J 7 bases; nucleotides not matched to a gene: 7. The covered CDR3 bases are TGCAGTATCCAGGGGGGTCCTGGC. Protein: CSIQGGPG. The CDR3 reads in full as CSIQGGPGYTF.

A word on this clone: With the read ending 3 residues before the CDR3 end, the germline J gene is used to fill in that end. The chain couples TRBV7-9 to TRBJ2-1, with D possibly TRBD1 on 6 matching bases. V lost 0 bases, J lost 7 bases, and 10 bases lay in between. CDR3 size: 14 residues. Germline lookup yields CDR1 SEHNR and CDR2 FQNEAQ (reference sequence). CDR3 protein: CASSLAWTENEQFF. CDR3 DNA, as far as it was read: TGTGCCAGCAGCTTAGCGTGGACAGAGAATGAG.

Turning to this clone: From the germline J gene comes the end of the CDR3, since the read stops 3 residues before it. V gene TRBV29-1 combines with J gene TRBJ2-2; 8 nucleotides line up with TRBD1. The junction had 0 bases not matched to a gene; V was cut back by 0 bases and J by 3 bases. CDR1 is SQVTM and CDR2 is ANQGSEA in the germline V gene. The CDR3 spans 14 residues. CDR3 bases read: TGCAGCGTTGAAGAACAGGGGGACACCGGGGAG. Translated: CSVEEQGDTGE. The CDR3 reads in full as CSVEEQGDTGELFF.

About this clone: The observed sequence ends 3 residues before the CDR3 terminus, with the missing tail filled in from the germline J gene. The chain combines TRBV13 with TRBJ2-1; 7 bases line up with TRBD2. The CDR3 sequence is 15 residues long. Germline values: CDR1 PRHDT, CDR2 FYEKMQ (reference sequence). The V gene end was trimmed by 7 bases and the J gene end by 6 bases; junction bases not matched to a gene: 12. The CDR3 is CASTSSGTTPNEQFF. CDR3 DNA, as far as it was read: TGTGCCAGCACCTCAAGCGGGACCACGCCCAATGAG.

The CDR3 bases that were read are TGTGCCAGCAGACGCCTAGAGCGGGAAAGGAATGAG. It codes for CASRRLERERNE. The whole CDR3 protein is CASRRLERERNEQFF. V gene TRBV27 combines with J gene TRBJ2-1, with 7 bases aligning to TRBD2. The read ends 3 residues before the CDR3 terminus; that terminus is restored from the germline J gene. CDR3 size: 15 residues. With V trimmed by 6 bases and J by 7 bases, 12 bases remained unmatched. Germline V lookup: CDR1 MNHEY, CDR2 SMNVEV (reference sequence).

Comments on this clone: The read is 3 residues too short to cover the CDR3 end, so that end is filled in from the germline J gene. The gene calls are TRBV19 and TRBJ1-4; D might be TRBD1 (5 bases). Germline values: CDR1 LNHDA, CDR2 SQIVND (reference sequence). CDR3 length equals 13 residues. V was clipped by 6 bases and J by 7 bases, with 12 bases between them. The sequenced part of the CDR3 DNA is TGTGCCAGTAGGTCAGGGTTTCTTGAAAAA. Encoded protein: CASRSGFLEK. The entire CDR3 sequence reads CASRSGFLEKLFF.

On this clone: The read falls 3 residues short of the CDR3 end, and the missing part is taken from the germline J gene. This chain connects TRBV5-1 to TRBJ2-2; the D gene is possibly TRBD1 (7 bases). The V gene lost 1 base and the J gene lost 6 bases, with 13 bases spanning the gap. CDR1 and CDR2 from the germline V gene are SGHRS and YFSETQ. The CDR3 runs 15 residues. Partial CDR3 DNA: TGCGCCAGCAGCTTGCGTCAGGGGGGTCCCGGGGAG. The encoded protein is CASSLRQGGPGE. The complete CDR3 sequence is CASSLRQGGPGELFF.

Worth noting for this clone: The read gets to within 3 residues of the CDR3 end, and the germline J gene fills in the rest. V gene TRBV19 combines with J gene TRBJ2-5; D perhaps matches TRBD2 (6 bases). Between the trimmed V and J ends, which lost 5 bases and 3 bases, there was a span of 22 bases. The CDR3 spans 17 residues. Germline V gene data show CDR1 as LNHDA and CDR2 as SQIVND (reference sequence). CDR3 DNA, as far as it was read: TGTGCCAGTAGTCGGCCAAGTGTCGGGGGAGAGGAAGAGACC. Translation: CASSRPSVGGEEET. The whole CDR3 protein reads CASSRPSVGGEEETQYF.

About this clone: Read data end 3 residues before the CDR3 end; the end is taken from the germline J gene. The genes are TRBV5-6 and TRBJ2-7, with D possibly being TRBD1 (7 bases). V shed 3 bases and J shed 3 bases, with 10 bases lying between them. CDR3 length: 13 amino acids. The germline V gene has CDR1 SGHDT and CDR2 YYEEEE. CDR3 sequence reads: CASSWRDSYEQYF. CDR3 bases read: TGTGCCAGCAGCTGGCGGGACAGCTACGAG.

In the case of this clone: The read finishes 3 residues shy of the CDR3 end, and the germline J gene is used to complete it. The gene calls are TRBV19 and TRBJ1-5; 8 bases line up with TRBD1. The CDR3 consists of 15 residues. Germline-derived CDR1 and CDR2 are LNHDA and SQIVND (reference sequence). The V and J ends lost 6 bases and 7 bases, in that order; junction bases with no gene match: 11. The CDR3 is CASRRLTGGEQPQHF. The CDR3 DNA, read in part, is TGTGCCAGTAGACGACTCACAGGGGGTGAGCAGCCC.

For this clone: The CDR3 extends 3 residues past the end of the read, so its final part is completed from the germline J gene. V usage is TRBV5-6 and J usage is TRBJ2-7; 10 positions match TRBD1. This CDR3 is built from 15 residues. J gave up 5 bases and V 4 bases, and 9 bases lay outside the gene matches. Germline V gene data show CDR1 as SGHDT and CDR2 as YYEEEE. The covered CDR3 bases are TGTGCCAGCAGCCAAGGGGGACAGGGGAAGAACGAG. Translation: CASSQGGQGKNE. The whole CDR3 reads CASSQGGQGKNEQYF.

Remarks on this clone: The CDR3 extends 3 residues past the end of the read, so its final part is completed from the germline J gene. The chain uses TRBV5-6 and TRBJ2-7, with D maybe TRBD2 (5 bases). Trimming took 0 bases from V and 0 from J, leaving 10 bases between them. The CDR3 spans 15 residues. The germline V gene encodes CDR1 SGHDT and CDR2 YYEEEE. The CDR3 here is CASSLAAESSYEQYF. The sequenced part of the CDR3 DNA is TGTGCCAGCAGCTTGGCAGCGGAGAGCTCCTACGAG.

Details on this clone: With the read ending 3 residues before the CDR3 end, the germline J gene is used to fill in that end. V is TRBV11-2 and J is TRBJ2-5, with D possibly matching TRBD2 (6 bases). The CDR3 loop spans 14 amino acids. V was pared by 5 bases and J by 4 bases, with 14 bases between. The V gene's germline CDR1 is SGHAT and CDR2 FQNNGV. CDR3 region: CASSVAGLVETQYF. The covered CDR3 bases are TGTGCCAGCAGCGTGGCGGGACTCGTAGAGACC.

On this clone: The CDR3 end falls 3 residues outside the read, so it is completed with the germline J gene. V and J are TRBV6-1 and TRBJ2-1; TRBD2 agrees at 9 bases. Per the germline V gene, CDR1 is MNHNS and CDR2 is SASEGT. This CDR3 contains 16 residues. Unmatched junction bases numbered 5, after V lost 2 bases and J lost 3 bases. CDR3 sequence: CASSERRTSDYNEQFF. CDR3 DNA, as far as it was read: TGTGCCAGCAGTGAACGGCGGACTAGCGACTACAATGAG.

About this clone itself: The sequenced fragment ends 3 residues before the CDR3 boundary, so the rest is inferred from the germline J gene. The J gene is TRBJ2-1, the V gene TRBV7-9; D remains ambiguous. Germline CDR1 SEHNR, CDR2 FQNEAQ (reference sequence). The CDR3 runs to 12 residues. Trimming shortened V by 1 base and J by 7 bases, and 5 bases separated the two germline ends. The CDR3 protein is CASSLVGNEQFF. CDR3 DNA, as far as it was read: TGTGCCAGCAGCTTAGTCGGGAATGAG.

With respect to this clone: The read stops 3 residues short of the end of the CDR3; the missing end is completed from the germline J gene. The chain uses TRBV7-2 and TRBJ1-2, with D possibly matching TRBD1 (5 bases). V was trimmed by 5 bases and J by 6 bases, leaving 19 bases between them. The CDR3 is made up of 15 amino acids. The germline V gene encodes CDR1 SGHTA and CDR2 FQGNSA. CDR3 amino acids: CASSPLAGGIHGYTF. The covered CDR3 bases are TGTGCCAGCAGCCCCCTCGCCGGGGGGATCCATGGC.

Concerning this clone: The read finishes 3 residues shy of the CDR3 end, and the germline J gene is used to complete it. The chain employs TRBV2 and TRBJ2-3; 11 nucleotides agree with TRBD2. CDR1 and CDR2 from the germline V gene are SNHLY and FYNNEI. There are 17 residues in the CDR3. J gave up 0 bases and V 4 bases, and 6 bases lay outside the gene matches. Here the CDR3 reads CASSVLAGASSTDTQYF. Partial CDR3 DNA: TGTGCCAGCAGTGTACTAGCGGGAGCCTCTAGCACAGATACG.

With respect to this clone: The observed sequence ends 3 residues before the CDR3 terminus, with the missing tail filled in from the germline J gene. This chain links TRBV2 with TRBJ2-3, with D perhaps TRBD1 (6 bases). Deletions cut 4 bases from V and 0 bases from J, with 11 bases between. CDR1 is SNHLY and CDR2 is FYNNEI in the germline V gene. CDR3 length: 15 amino acids. CDR3: CASSVGHLSTDTQYF. CDR3 DNA (partial): TGTGCCAGCAGTGTGGGACACCTTAGCACAGATACG. The whole variable domain, filled in from reference TRBV2 and TRBJ2-3, reads EPEVTQTPSHQVTQMGQEVILRCVPISNHLYFYWYRQILGQKVEFLVSFYNNEISEKSEIFDDQFSVERPDGSNFTLKIRSTKLEDSAMYFCASSVGHLSTDTQYFGPGTRLTVL.

Worth noting for this clone: The CDR3 is cut off 3 residues early in the read; its end comes from the germline J gene. The genes are TRBV19 and TRBJ1-1; possibly TRBD1 for D (5 bases). The CDR3 consists of 16 residues. Trimming removed 9 bases at V and 0 bases at J, with 20 bases between. The V gene's germline CDR1 is LNHDA and CDR2 SQIVND (reference sequence). CDR3 DNA (partial): TGTGCCAGCACCCTGGGGCGGGGAATCCTGAACACTGAA. It specifies CASTLGRGILNTE. The whole CDR3 protein reads CASTLGRGILNTEAFF. Using reference TRBV19 and TRBJ1-1 for the parts outside the CDR3, the full variable domain is DGGITQSPKYLFRKEGQNVTLSCEQNLNHDAMYWYRQDPGQGLRLIYYSQIVNDFQKGDIAEGYSVSREKKESFPLTVTSAQKNPTAFYLCASTLGRGILNTEAFFGQGTRLTVV.

About this clone: Coverage ceases 3 residues before the CDR3 finishes, and the germline J gene fills in the end. The chain recombines TRBV18 with TRBJ2-3; 10 nucleotides line up with TRBD2. This CDR3 contains 16 residues. Germline V lookup: CDR1 KGHSH, CDR2 LQKENI. V dropped 6 bases and J dropped 1; count of bases not matched to a gene: 7. Incomplete CDR3 DNA: TGTGCCAGCTCCCATTCCGGGACTAGCGGCACAGATACG. Its translation: CASSHSGTSGTDT. The whole CDR3 sequence reads CASSHSGTSGTDTQYF.